This TCR beta chain was sequenced during a study of T cells after yellow fever vaccination. 5'RACE template switching added a universal primer site and UMIs to TCR cDNA. One entry per CDR3 protein, called by TCRdb with MiXCR from the 5' RACE reads. The table shows some 9,600 distinct CDR3 sequences, with under 5.5% occurring only once. This clonotype was counted many times. Germline trimming cut 2 bases from V and 6 bases from J; bases unmatched to any gene: 5. The V gene's germline CDR1 is SGHRS and CDR2 YFSETQ. The CDR3 spans 15 residues. This clonotype was obtained from a young man who received the YFV17D yellow fever vaccine. Sequenced here: PBMCs, either bulk or a sorted T-cell subset (CD4+, CD8+, memory, or dextramer-sorted; not recorded which), sampled more than 14 days after the first yellow fever vaccination. V usage is TRBV5-1 and J usage is TRBJ1-4; 9 bases agree with TRBD1. The CDR3 reads CASSFWGQGDEKLFF. As DNA, the CDR3 is TGCGCCAGCAGCTTTTGGGGACAGGGCGATGAAAAACTGTTTTTT.